This T cell receptor beta chain was found in a study of cytomegalovirus exposure and HLA in healthy donors (dated by TCRdb to the late 2010s). With respect to the entire study: In an earlier analysis of around 540 of the donors, around 290 Gb of sequence data and 117 million unique TCR beta sequences from some 170 million T cells were reported. About 320 gigabases of sequencing data and 70 million to 100 million unique TCR sequences were included in an early release covering several hundred HLA-typed donors. The genetic ancestry cluster associated with self-reported Caucasian donors included about 81% of the approximately 400 genotyped donors. The study aimed to test whether signatures of past pathogen exposure could be identified by cataloging public T cell receptors. The study profiled the T cell repertoires of 500 to 800 subjects by immunosequencing and related them to cytomegalovirus serostatus. A separate validation cohort of over 95 different subjects was used in addition to the roughly 720-subject first cohort. To predict cytomegalovirus infection status, the study combined high-throughput TCR immunosequencing, statistical association of individual TCRs with disease status, and machine learning. A later analysis re-analyzed previously published TCR beta repertoires from hundreds of donors and added high-resolution HLA genotyping to study TCR occurrence patterns. Rather than using new phenotypic data, the later analysis identified candidate immune exposures from TCR beta sequences and from how often those sequences occurred across donors. An earlier analysis of around 640 of the donors used high-throughput TCR beta sequencing to judge whether each TCR beta V gene segment behaved as functional or pseudogenic. Donor age, sex, ethnicity and CMV serostatus were compiled together with the repertoire data. A later genetic analysis used genome-wide SNP genotypes for about 60% of the roughly 700 donors, treating that subset as a discovery cohort. Every discovery cohort repertoire had been produced on one sequencing platform. HLA typing covered class I and class II loci at four-digit resolution. The number of typed donors differed by locus: about 620-630 for A, B, C, DRB1 and DQB1; approximately 520 for DQA1; 600 to 610 for DPA1; and roughly 450 for DPB1. Because of strong linkage in the cohort, roughly five DR-DQ haplotypes were treated as single units for association and clustering. Among roughly 400 genotyped donors of the cohort, an average of around 250,000 unique TCR beta nucleotide sequences was sequenced per donor, of which about 19% were non-productive.

Library preparation was by the immunoSEQ multiplex PCR assay. For the multiplex PCR, a mixture combining 60 forward primers for TCR Vbeta segments and 13 reverse primers for TCR Jbeta segments was used. A multiplex PCR assay on genomic DNA amplified the CDR3 region of rearranged TCR beta genes. The Illumina HiSeq System was used to sequence the amplified TCR beta libraries as 87-base-pair reads. Under the source paper's analysis protocol: A later analysis tallied some 79 million unique TCR beta chains across the 600 to 700 repertoires, and some 10 million of those chains were shared by two or more donors. To remove PCR and sequencing errors, raw reads were error-corrected and collapsed into unique sequences using a nearest-neighbor algorithm that merged closely related sequences. V, D and J gene segments were assigned by aligning CDR3 sequences to IMGT reference sequences. Each retained sequence needed at least a six-nucleotide match to both a V gene segment and a J gene segment. A rearrangement was called productive if the CDR3 had no stop codons and remained in frame with V and J, and every other rearrangement was called non-productive. Following IMGT convention, CDR3 was defined as the stretch from the second conserved V-encoded cysteine up to the conserved J-encoded phenylalanine. The earlier analysis of fewer than 700 of the donors excluded sequences that lacked an unambiguous match to a single V gene segment. An earlier analysis of some 500 of the donors classified V segments as functional when productive rearrangements were above 56.7% and as segregating when the standard deviation between donors was above 5%. A statistical classification framework was built for diagnosing cytomegalovirus status from the catalog of TCR beta chain sequences. A later analysis assigned V and J genes by comparing TCR nucleotide sequences with IMGT/GENE-DB human TR gene sequences. The TCRdist pipeline was used in a later analysis to assign CDR3 sequences and most-parsimonious VDJ recombination scenarios. In a later analysis, each TCR beta chain was defined by its CDR3 amino acid sequence together with its V-gene family, and reads without a unique V-gene family were excluded. To address suspected cross-contamination and a sequencing artifact, a later analysis removed 450 to 700 highly shared, low-generation-probability nucleotide sequences. For each public chain, a later analysis derived a clonal expansion index from normalized ranks of inferred template counts within each repertoire. In a later analysis, generation probabilities were computed with a VDJ recombination model fitted to out-of-frame rearrangements, and the resulting probabilities were checked against IGoR. A later analysis scored TCR-TCR, TCR-HLA and TCR-CMV co-occurrence with hypergeometric tests, applying a repertoire-size bias correction to TCR pairs. To estimate false discovery rates, a later analysis permuted the HLA or CMV assignments 20 times. In a later analysis, co-occurring TCRs were grouped using DBSCAN, with TCRdist sequence similarity added in when clustering inside HLA-allele-positive subsets. Co-occurrence clustering excluded repertoires with fewer than 30,000 or more than 120,000 public chains, plus five with anomalous nucleotide sharing. TCRdb retrieved this table from immuneACCESS and kept in-frame rearrangements only. Not all clones are present; in checked studies, unresolved V genes account for under half, and no reason is known for the remainder. V, J and clone size are taken as reported in that table, and D and trimming were inferred from the DNA itself. A total of more than 85,000 clones appear in this sample, approximately 80% of them only once. The ten largest clones take up around 4% of the sample.

General conclusions and limits of the study: A total of fewer than 200 TCR beta chains were listed by the study as associated with cytomegalovirus. In a later genetic analysis, fewer N-insertions in productive TCRs were reported among donors in an Asian-associated ancestry cluster than the roughly 710-donor mean. An earlier analysis of several hundred of the donors showed that most TCR beta V segments appeared in productive rearrangements either about 87% or about 30% of the time, which broadly matched IMGT annotations. Correlated functional status among segregating V segments might reflect linkage disequilibrium, but an unknown experimental factor could not be ruled out. A later analysis found that most CMV-associated TCR beta chains appeared HLA-restricted, with HLA associations seemingly driven largely by CMV exposure. A further reported finding was that TCR beta sequences accurately predicted the HLA-A and HLA-B alleles for most subjects in the first cohort. In a later analysis, 16,951 TCR beta sequences were associated with specific HLA alleles at a false discovery rate of 0.05. The earlier analysis of 587 of the donors excluded some 15 rarely observed V segments, including chromosome 9 orphons, because counts were too low. In both the original and validation cohorts, the classifier was reported to diagnose cytomegalovirus status with high specificity and sensitivity. In this cohort, only TCR beta chains were sequenced, and detectable features were limited by the absence of alpha or paired-chain data. Most TCR sequences were observed very rarely across donors, whereas some public TCRs were present in many individuals. A later genetic analysis associated a missense DCLRE1C variant with V-gene and J-gene trimming of TCR beta chains, and an independent cohort replicated the association. Three of the identified cytomegalovirus-associated TCR beta chains were confirmed in vitro to be specific for cytomegalovirus antigens. According to a later analysis, parvovirus B19, influenza, CMV and Epstein-Barr virus appeared linked to several top co-occurrence clusters. Immune exposure information for the cohort was limited to CMV serostatus. In a later analysis, TCR association rates were found to vary across HLA loci, with the most associated TCRs seen for DRB1 alleles and the fewest for HLA-C alleles. When HLA alleles, especially DR and DQ, strongly co-occurred, TCR associations were difficult to assign to individual alleles. In a later analysis, HLA-associated TCR beta chains showed more clonal expansion and lower generation probabilities than non-associated chains that were equally common. Some IMGT-functional V segments, including TRBV6-2 and TRBV6-3, could not be told apart with the 87-base-pair reads, so those segments were excluded. Because HLA typing was unavailable for some donors at each locus, only the typed subset was used in association tests. A cluster of highly shared sequence variants was judged likely to be a technical artifact of the sequencing pipeline. According to the authors, the approach could potentially be generalized to other disease states and immunological phenotypes. Presence/absence analyses assumed roughly uniform sequencing depth across donors, an assumption that may not hold.

The CDR3 has 13 amino acids, counting the end cysteine and phenylalanine. CDR3 DNA only is kept here, 39 bases in frame from base 1. Trimming removed 5 bases from V and 0 bases from J, leaving 7 bases between the germline ends. For CDR1 and CDR2, the germline V gene lists SQVTM and ANQGSEA. In total, approximately 700 healthy bone marrow donors made up the cohort. At the time of sampling, every cohort member was nominally healthy, though immune exposures that went unrecorded were likely present. The donor tested CMV seropositive, placing the donor among the 290 or so seropositive members of the cohort. Each donor provided a peripheral blood sample, and peripheral blood mononuclear cells were used for TCR beta sequencing. Genomic DNA extraction from the blood cell samples was performed with the Qiagen DNeasy Blood Extraction Kit. Of note for this clone: This clone's antigen is unknown. Base quality data are lacking; no much larger clone is found one base away.

The clonotype was recovered from a female donor in good health and CMV-seropositive. Sample: PBMCs. The rearrangement combines TRBV29-1 with TRBJ2-2, with TRBD1 as a weak D call on 5 bases. Here the CDR3 is given as CSVWGTNTGELFF. The nucleotide sequence reads as follows: TGCAGCGTTTGGGGCACGAACACCGGGGAGCTGTTTTTT.